This TCR beta chain derives from a study of CD8+CD57+ T cells in acquired aplastic anemia. Broader study findings: Controls did not differ significantly from patients in CD8+ Simpson's diversity.

The CDR3 is 12 amino acids. From germline, CDR1 is SGHKS and CDR2 YYEKEE (reference sequence). V lost 0 bases, J lost 8 bases, and 6 bases lay in between. About this clonotype itself: Its antigen is undetermined.

Template material for TCR beta VDJ and CDR3 profiling consisted of genomic DNA. TCRdb fed the reads into MiXCR, producing one record per CDR3 protein. The sample yields hundreds of thousands of distinct CDR3 sequences, about 80% seen once. An expansion of CD8+CD57+ cells by flow cytometry had been shown in patients chosen for sequencing. The rearrangement uses TRBV5-5 and TRBJ2-1; maybe TRBD1 (6 bases). The sequenced material came from sorted CD4+, CD8+, or CD8+CD57+ T cells (not recorded which) from PBMCs. This TCR was recovered from a human donor with aplastic anemia. The CDR3 bases are TGTGCCAGCAGCTTGGACAGGGATGAGCAGTTCTTC. Its protein product is CASSLDRDEQFF.